This entry describes one T cell receptor (beta chain). This entry belongs to a study of T cell changes during pregnancy in multiple sclerosis. CDR3 length: 18 amino acids. Germline CDR1 is MGHRA and CDR2 is YSYEKL. The V gene lost 0 bases and the J gene lost 11 bases, with 28 bases spanning the gap. Clones were sequenced by immunoSEQ multiplex PCR, and TCRdb holds only the in-frame ones, with some missing. The top ten clones hold approximately 1.9% of a sample with about 93,000 clones, around 92% of them seen once. The source of this sequence is a female donor with multiple sclerosis, enrolled in a pregnancy study. Specimen: peripheral blood, collected after pregnancy. The chain recombines TRBV4-1 with TRBJ1-2; D is unclear. CDR3 residues: CASSQEGRGYWAGLGYTF. The DNA for the CDR3 is TGCGCCAGCAGCCAAGAGGGCAGAGGGTACTGGGCCGGATTAGGGTACACCTTC.